This passage covers 10 T cell receptor beta chains from one sample sequenced in a study of cytomegalovirus exposure and HLA in healthy donors. Measured with immunoSEQ multiplex PCR; TCRdb has only the in-frame clones, and not every one. Of 150,000 to 160,000 clones listed, more than 70% are singletons. The sample was PBMCs. The receptors come from a human donor in good health.

This clone was observed a few times. CDR3 DNA sequence: TGTGCCAGTAGCACAGGGGTCGGCGGTGAAAAACTGTTTTTT. Protein product: CASSTGVGGEKLFF. The chain combines TRBV19 with TRBJ1-4; 7 nucleotides line up with TRBD1. With 6 bases clipped from V and 7 bases from J, the junction kept 8 bases outside the gene matches. The CDR3 extends over 14 amino acids. Per germline, CDR1 LNHDA and CDR2 SQIVND (reference sequence).

The chain combines TRBV5-1 with TRBJ2-5; TRBD1 is a possible D gene (6 bases). V lost 2 bases and J lost 1, with 12 bases in between. The CDR3 has 15 residues. The germline CDR1 and CDR2 sequences are SGHRS and YFSETQ. CDR3 sequence (DNA): TGCGCCAGCAGCTTCCAAGACAGGCGCCAAGAGACCCAGTACTTC. Amino acids: CASSFQDRRQETQYF. Based on the CDR3 plus reference TRBV5-1 and TRBJ2-5, the full variable domain is KAGVTQTPRYLIKTRGQQVTLSCSPISGHRSVSWYQQTPGQGLQFLFEYFSETQRNKGNFPGRFSGRQFSNSRSEMNVSTLELGDSALYLCASSFQDRRQETQYFGPGTRLLVL.

The chain has TRBV2 and TRBJ2-3, with 14 nucleotides matching TRBD2. V lost 6 bases to trimming and J lost 1 base; unmatched junction nucleotides: 12. The CDR3 sequence is 19 residues long. Looked up from germline, CDR1 is SNHLY and CDR2 is FYNNEI. CDR3 coding DNA: TGTGCCAGCAGGTTCTTAGGGACTAGCGGGAGTTCGGGCACAGATACGCAGTATTTT. Translating it yields CASRFLGTSGSSGTDTQYF.

The chain has TRBV6-1 and TRBJ1-5; D is possibly TRBD1 (6 bases). Trimming shortened V by 9 bases and J by 0 bases, and 9 bases separated the two germline ends. Germline values: CDR1 MNHNS, CDR2 SASEGT. This CDR3 comprises 13 residues. This CDR3 reads CASTGFSNQPQHF. The DNA of the CDR3 is TGTGCCAGTACAGGGTTTAGCAATCAGCCCCAGCATTTT.

This sequence joins TRBV15 and TRBJ2-1, with 9 bases matching TRBD1. Trimming at V came to 5 bases and at J to 6 bases, leaving 11 bases not matched to a gene. The CDR3 has 16 amino acids. The germline V gene encodes CDR1 LNHNV and CDR2 YYDKDF (reference sequence). CDR3 DNA sequence: TGTGCCACCAGCCGCACGGGACAGGGAAGCGCCAATGAGCAGTTCTTC. Protein product: CATSRTGQGSANEQFF.

The chain carries TRBV11-3 and TRBJ1-1, with no clear D. Germline V lookup: CDR1 SGHNT, CDR2 YENEEA. Trimming stripped 2 bases from V and 0 bases from J, with 4 bases between. The CDR3 covers 13 residues. This chain's CDR3 is CASSLSVNTEAFF. CDR3 bases: TGTGCCAGCAGCTTATCAGTGAACACTGAAGCTTTCTTT. Full variable domain (rest looked up from reference TRBV11-3 and TRBJ1-1): EAGVVQSPRYKIIEKKQPVAFWCNPISGHNTLYWYLQNLGQGPELLIRYENEEAVDDSQLPKDRFSAERLKGVDSTLKIQPAELGDSAVYLCASSLSVNTEAFFGQGTRLTVV.

Remarks on this clone: Other DNA sequences in this sample translate to the same CDR3. This CDR3 reads CASSPPSSSGNTIYF. The CDR3 DNA follows: TGTGCCAGCTCACCTCCATCGAGCTCTGGAAACACCATATATTTT. V is TRBV18 and J is TRBJ1-3; the D is unclear. Trimming took off 3 bases at V and 0 bases at J, with 9 bases between the two ends. Looked up from germline, CDR1 is KGHSH and CDR2 is LQKENI. The CDR3 extends over 15 amino acids. Looking up the rest from reference TRBV18 and TRBJ1-3 gives the full variable domain: NAGVMQNPRHLVRRRGQEARLRCSPMKGHSHVYWYRQLPEEGLKFMVYLQKENIIDESGMPKERFSAEFPKEGPSILRIQQVVRGDSAAYFCASSPPSSSGNTIYFGEGSWLTVV.

The chain uses TRBV28 and TRBJ2-5; possibly TRBD2 for D (6 bases). Trimming left V 6 bases short and J 5 bases short, with 13 bases between. Germline CDR1 and CDR2: MDHEN and SYDVKM. The CDR3 covers 13 residues. The DNA for the CDR3 is TGTGCCAGCAGCACTCGACTAGGGGAGACCCAGTACTTC. This encodes CASSTRLGETQYF.

V gene TRBV28 combines with J gene TRBJ2-7; 7 bases are shared with TRBD2. This CDR3 has 13 amino acids. Germline CDR1 and CDR2: MDHEN and SYDVKM. The trim removed 8 bases at V and 3 bases at J, leaving 7 bases unmatched. CDR3 DNA: TGTGCCAGCCTTAGCGGGCCCCTCTACGAGCAGTACTTC. This translates into CASLSGPLYEQYF.

This chain joins TRBV7-8 and TRBJ1-3; D possibly corresponds to TRBD1 (6 bases). Trimming left V 2 bases short and J 2 bases short, with 10 bases between. From germline, CDR1 is SGHVS and CDR2 FQNEAQ. CDR3 length equals 15 residues. The CDR3 sequence: CASSLPQGTGNTIYF. CDR3 bases: TGTGCCAGCAGCTTACCCCAGGGGACTGGAAACACCATATATTTT.